This TCR beta chain originates from a study of T cell repertoires in cytomegalovirus infection. TCRdb recomputed calls from the reads with MiXCR, one row per CDR3 protein. This table has fewer than 550,000 distinct CDR3 sequences, approximately 16% appearing once. The CDR3 sequence is 15 residues long. With 2 bases removed from V and 1 base from J, the gap between germline ends came to 13 bases. Germline values: CDR1 SQVTM, CDR2 ANQGSEA. V is TRBV29-1 and J is TRBJ2-3; D might be TRBD1 (5 bases). The sample taken for sequencing was CD8+ T cells from PBMCs. The TCR sequence derives from a human donor in good health (CMV status not recorded). Some clones in this sample may be carry-over from other donors' samples. The CDR3 DNA reads TGCAGCGTTGAACCCAGGGCGATCCGCACAGATACGCAGTATTTT. It translates to CSVEPRAIRTDTQYF.